The 5 T cell receptor beta chains below all came from one sample that was sequenced in a study of T cells after yellow fever vaccination (dated by TCRdb to between 2018 and 2020). Receptor libraries were prepared by 5' RACE. The instrument given in TCRdb is Illumina HiSeq 2500. TCRdb cleaned the public reads at Q25 with fastp, built clones with MiXCR and kept in-frame beta chains. Every entry covers one CDR3 protein and lists the most common genes and DNA from its rows. The sample yields some 600,000 distinct CDR3 sequences; approximately 13% were counted once. The ten biggest clones cover more than 12% of the sample. According to the study, the label for this sample's treatment or condition signals: live attenuated yellow fever vaccine strain. The sample was PBMCs, taken on the day of the yellow fever booster vaccination. All receptors come from a man between 25 and 39 years old who received the YFV17D yellow fever vaccine.

This clonotype was seen repeatedly, ten times or more. The chain joins TRBV4-3 to TRBJ2-5; maybe TRBD1 (6 bases). The germline gives CDR1 LGHNA, CDR2 YSLEER. The V and J ends lost 3 bases and 3 bases respectively, with 8 bases between them. The CDR3 consists of 13 residues. The CDR3 protein is CASSQAGEETQYF. The CDR3 nucleotides are TGCGCCAGCAGCCAGGCAGGGGAAGAGACCCAGTACTTC.

This sequence joins TRBV29-1 and TRBJ1-2; tentatively, D is TRBD1 (5 bases). The V end was cut by 5 bases, the J end by 4 bases, with 11 bases between. CDR1 and CDR2 from the germline V gene are SQVTM and ANQGSEA. This CDR3 has 12 residues. The CDR3 sequence: CSVWDRPYGYTF. In DNA, the CDR3 is TGCAGCGTTTGGGACCGGCCCTATGGCTACACCTTC.

This clonotype was counted between two and nine times. The rearrangement joins TRBV7-8 to TRBJ2-5; D may correspond to TRBD1 or TRBD2 (5 bases each). This CDR3 is built from 15 residues. Deletions cut 8 bases from V and 2 bases from J, with 18 bases between. Germline loops: CDR1 SGHVS, CDR2 FQNEAQ. The CDR3 loop reads CASPPGTSVQETQYF. CDR3 in DNA: TGTGCCAGCCCCCCTGGGACGAGTGTGCAAGAGACCCAGTACTTC.

V and J are TRBV6-2 or TRBV6-3 and TRBJ1-5; D gene unclear. From germline, CDR1 is MNHEY and CDR2 SVGEGT. The CDR3 has 17 residues. The V end was cut by 0 bases, the J end by 5 bases, with 17 bases between. CDR3 sequence: CASSYSSDGRSDQPQHF. DNA of the CDR3: TGTGCCAGCAGTTACTCGAGCGATGGGAGGTCGGATCAGCCCCAGCATTTT.

This sequence joins TRBV5-5 and TRBJ2-1; the D is unclear. Trimming took off 4 bases at V and 8 bases at J, with 13 bases between the two ends. Germline-derived CDR1 and CDR2 are SGHKS and YYEKEE (reference sequence). This CDR3 is built from 13 residues. The CDR3 protein is CASSPPAGDEQFF. The CDR3 DNA follows: TGTGCCAGCAGCCCACCTGCAGGCGATGAGCAGTTCTTC.